Listed here is a single TCR beta chain. What it binds is unknown. These data belong to a study of cytomegalovirus exposure and HLA in healthy donors. Study-wide background: Later analysis reported that the roughly 130 validation repertoires shared the platform of the roughly 710 first-cohort repertoires.

Study findings and constraints: Among TCR beta chains, those listed as cytomegalovirus-associated numbered over 150. Many donors carried some public TCRs, although rarity characterized most TCR sequences. First-cohort TCR clusters tended to co-occur in the approximately 120 validation repertoires, a later analysis found.

CDR3 length: 16 amino acids. V lost 1 base and J lost 0; bases outside the gene matches: 6. From germline, CDR1 is SEHNR and CDR2 FQNEAQ (reference sequence). Profiling relied on immunoSEQ multiplex PCR, and the TCRdb table lists in-frame clones only, not all of them. Of some 120,000 clones in the sample, about 87% were seen once. The material sequenced was PBMCs. The chain has TRBV7-9 and TRBJ2-7, with TRBD2 matching over 7 bases. This clonotype originated in a woman in her late teens or twenties in good health and CMV-seronegative. The CDR3 nucleotides read TGTGCCAGCAGCTTAGGTCTAGCGGTCGGCTCCTACGAGCAGTACTTC. Its protein is CASSLGLAVGSYEQYF.